The clone carrying this TCR beta chain was observed a few times. The data were produced by immunoSEQ multiplex PCR, yet TCRdb's version contains in-frame clones alone and is incomplete. Among 9,000 to 10,000 clones listed, 56% were seen once. These data are taken from a study of tissue T cells after allogeneic stem cell transplantation. The length of the CDR3 is 15 residues. Germline CDR1 reads MNHEY; CDR2 reads SVGEGT. The V and J ends lost 4 bases and 7 bases respectively, with 19 bases between them. The chain links TRBV6-2 or TRBV6-3 to TRBJ1-2; TRBD1 might be the D (5 bases). Sample: tissue from the jejunum, taken at autopsy. This TCR was recovered from a female donor older than 55 with lung cancer. CDR3 amino acids: CASSWGHGAQGGYTF. CDR3 coding DNA: TGTGCCAGCAGTTGGGGCCACGGGGCACAAGGTGGCTACACCTTC.